These 9 T cell receptor beta chains were sequenced from one sample in a study of blood T cell repertoires in COVID-19. The table came from immunoSEQ multiplex PCR; TCRdb's copy has only in-frame clones and leaves some out. The repertoire holds about 140,000 clones, with approximately 90% as singletons. The sample taken for sequencing was peripheral blood. All receptors come from a woman aged 40 to 50 with acute or convalescent COVID-19.

The chain has TRBV6-5 and TRBJ2-1; TRBD2 agrees at 8 bases. Germline V gene data show CDR1 as MNHEY and CDR2 as SVGAGI. Trimming took 6 bases from V and 8 from J; bases not matched to a gene: 9. The CDR3 is 14 amino acids. The CDR3: CASRGAGRADEQFF. The CDR3 DNA reads TGTGCCAGCAGGGGGGCCGGGAGGGCTGATGAGCAGTTCTTC.

The chain joins TRBV4-3 to TRBJ1-4, with TRBD1 identical over 7 bases. Germline trimming cut 8 bases from V and 3 bases from J; bases unmatched to any gene: 3. CDR3 length: 13 amino acids. Germline CDR1 and CDR2: LGHNA and YSLEER. The CDR3 reads CASSGGANEKLFF. The CDR3 DNA reads TGCGCCAGCTCAGGGGGTGCTAATGAAAAACTGTTTTTT.

This clone has only one observation. V is TRBV5-6 and J is TRBJ1-2; 8 bases map to TRBD1. The CDR3 length is 14 residues. The V gene's germline CDR1 is SGHDT and CDR2 YYEEEE. With V trimmed by 5 bases and J by 3 bases, 6 bases remained unmatched. The chain's CDR3 is CASRRTGNYYGYTF. Here the CDR3 DNA reads TGTGCCAGCAGGCGGACAGGGAATTACTATGGCTACACCTTC.

In its sample, this clone was seen once. The rearrangement uses TRBV2 and TRBJ2-7; 12 bases are a match to TRBD1. J lost 7 bases, V lost 8 bases, and 12 bases had no gene match. Germline V gives CDR1 SNHLY, CDR2 FYNNEI. This CDR3 comprises 15 residues. The CDR3 loop is CASEGRDRGRREQYF. DNA of the CDR3: TGTGCCAGCGAGGGGCGGGACAGGGGGCGAAGAGAGCAGTACTTC.

CDR3 DNA: TGTGCCAGCAGCCAAGATAAATGGGAGGGCTACACCTTC. Its translation is CASSQDKWEGYTF. This sequence joins TRBV4-2 and TRBJ1-2, with no clear D. The CDR3 runs to 13 residues. Germline V gene data show CDR1 as LGHNA and CDR2 as YNFKEQ. V lost 0 bases, J lost 8 bases, and 10 bases lay in between.

This clone was observed a single time. V usage is TRBV3-1 (or the pseudogene TRBV3-2) and J usage is TRBJ2-7, with 7 nucleotides matching TRBD2. CDR1 is LGHDT and CDR2 is YNNKEL in the germline V gene (reference sequence). This CDR3 is 15 amino acids long. Trimming cost V 0 bases and J 5 bases; bases outside gene matches: 7. The CDR3 DNA reads TGTGCCAGCAGCCAAGAACAGTGGCGGGAGCACGAGCAGTACTTC. Protein sequence: CASSQEQWREHEQYF.

J is TRBJ1-3 and V is TRBV25-1; possible D gene TRBD1, 5 bases. The ends were cut back, 4 bases at V and 5 bases at J, with 9 bases in the middle. The CDR3 runs to 13 residues. The germline V gene encodes CDR1 MGHDK and CDR2 SYGVNS. In nucleotides, the CDR3 is TGTGCCAGCAGTGTCGGACAACGAAACACCATATATTTT. Translated: CASSVGQRNTIYF.

The CDR3 loop reads CASIAGDNEQFF. In DNA, the CDR3 is TGTGCCAGCATAGCGGGGGACAATGAGCAGTTCTTC. The chain links TRBV25-1 to TRBJ2-1; 9 bases line up with TRBD2. The CDR3 consists of 12 residues. The V gene end was trimmed by 7 bases and the J gene end by 5 bases; junction bases not matched to a gene: 0. Germline loops: CDR1 MGHDK, CDR2 SYGVNS.

The chain couples TRBV4-1 to TRBJ2-1, with 11 bases that match TRBD2. Per the germline V gene, CDR1 is MGHRA and CDR2 is YSYEKL. V gave up 2 bases and J gave up 10 bases; unmatched junction bases: 13. The CDR3 runs to 17 residues. CDR3 coding DNA: TGCGCCAGCAGCCAAACAGTGATGGTAGCGGGAGGGGGGGAGCAGTTCTTC. Translation gives CASSQTVMVAGGGEQFF.